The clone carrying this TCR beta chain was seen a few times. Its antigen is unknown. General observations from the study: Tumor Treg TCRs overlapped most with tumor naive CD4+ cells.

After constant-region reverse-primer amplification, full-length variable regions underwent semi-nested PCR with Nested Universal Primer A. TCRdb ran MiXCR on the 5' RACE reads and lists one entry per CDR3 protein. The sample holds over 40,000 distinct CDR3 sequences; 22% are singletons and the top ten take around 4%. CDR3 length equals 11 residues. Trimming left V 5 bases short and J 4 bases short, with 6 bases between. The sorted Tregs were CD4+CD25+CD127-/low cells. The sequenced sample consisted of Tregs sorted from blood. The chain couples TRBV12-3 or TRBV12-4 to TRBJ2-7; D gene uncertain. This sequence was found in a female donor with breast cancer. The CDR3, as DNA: TGTGCCAGCAGTCGGTTGTACGAGCAGTACTTC. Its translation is CASSRLYEQYF.